The clone carrying this TCR beta chain was seen only once. This CDR3 is 13 amino acids long. In germline, CDR1 is SGHTA, CDR2 FQGTGA. V shed 6 bases and J 8 bases; nucleotides not matched to a gene: 6. This sample was included in a study of T cell responses to AZD1222 COVID-19 vaccine. Libraries were prepared by immunoSEQ multiplex PCR; TCRdb keeps only in-frame clonotypes and omits some of them. The profile shows about 150,000 clones, approximately 89% of them singletons. The source is an adult in good health. The sequencing here drew on peripheral blood, taken on day 0 of MenACWY control vaccination. This chain links TRBV7-3 with TRBJ2-1; 8 bases fit TRBD1. CDR3 coding DNA: TGTGCCAGCAGTTTTAACAGGGGGGATGAGCAGTTCTTC. Translated, it gives CASSFNRGDEQFF. The full variable domain, completed using reference TRBV7-3 and TRBJ2-1, is GAGVSQTPSNKVTEKGKYVELRCDPISGHTALYWYRQSLGQGPEFLIYFQGTGAADDSGLPNDRFFAVRPEGSVSTLKIQRTERGDSAVYLCASSFNRGDEQFFGPGTRLTVL.